The following is a T cell receptor (beta chain) sequence with its context. The data stem from a study of blood T cell repertoires in COVID-19. Sequencing used immunoSEQ multiplex PCR; TCRdb keeps in-frame clones, though not all of them. The sample lists over 400,000 clones; 85% to 90% were seen once. This CDR3 is built from 20 residues. V lost 0 bases and J lost 1, with 23 bases in between. Germline CDR1 reads LNHNV; CDR2 reads YYDKDF (reference sequence). The sequence was collected from a woman aged 50 to 65 with COVID-19, enrolled during active disease. The genes are TRBV15 and TRBJ2-3; D perhaps matches TRBD2 (5 bases). Sequencing was carried out using peripheral blood. CDR3 region: CATSRDIRGQRKHRTDTQYF. CDR3 bases: TGTGCCACCAGCAGAGATATACGGGGTCAAAGAAAACATCGCACAGATACGCAGTATTTT. The complete variable domain, with remaining parts taken from reference TRBV15 and TRBJ2-3, reads DAMVIQNPRYQVTQFGKPVTLSCSQTLNHNVMYWYQQKSSQAPKLLFHYYDKDFNNEADTPDNFQSRRPNTSFCFLDIRSPGLGDTAMYLCATSRDIRGQRKHRTDTQYFGPGTRLTVL.